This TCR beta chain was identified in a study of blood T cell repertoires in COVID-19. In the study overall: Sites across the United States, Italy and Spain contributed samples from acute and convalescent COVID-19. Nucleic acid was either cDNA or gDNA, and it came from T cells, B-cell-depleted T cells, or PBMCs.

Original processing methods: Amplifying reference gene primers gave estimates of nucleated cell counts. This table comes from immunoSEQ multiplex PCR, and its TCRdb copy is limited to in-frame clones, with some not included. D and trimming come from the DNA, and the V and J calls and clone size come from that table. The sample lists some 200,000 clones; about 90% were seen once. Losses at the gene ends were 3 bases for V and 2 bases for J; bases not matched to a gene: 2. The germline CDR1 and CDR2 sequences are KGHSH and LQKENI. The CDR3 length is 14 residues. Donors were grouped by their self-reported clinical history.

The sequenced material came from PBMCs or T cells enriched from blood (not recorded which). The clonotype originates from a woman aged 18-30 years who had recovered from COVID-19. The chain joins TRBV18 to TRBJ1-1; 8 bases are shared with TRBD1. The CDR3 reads CASSPGQANTEAFF. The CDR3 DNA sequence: TGTGCCAGCTCACCGGGACAGGCAAACACTGAAGCTTTCTTT.